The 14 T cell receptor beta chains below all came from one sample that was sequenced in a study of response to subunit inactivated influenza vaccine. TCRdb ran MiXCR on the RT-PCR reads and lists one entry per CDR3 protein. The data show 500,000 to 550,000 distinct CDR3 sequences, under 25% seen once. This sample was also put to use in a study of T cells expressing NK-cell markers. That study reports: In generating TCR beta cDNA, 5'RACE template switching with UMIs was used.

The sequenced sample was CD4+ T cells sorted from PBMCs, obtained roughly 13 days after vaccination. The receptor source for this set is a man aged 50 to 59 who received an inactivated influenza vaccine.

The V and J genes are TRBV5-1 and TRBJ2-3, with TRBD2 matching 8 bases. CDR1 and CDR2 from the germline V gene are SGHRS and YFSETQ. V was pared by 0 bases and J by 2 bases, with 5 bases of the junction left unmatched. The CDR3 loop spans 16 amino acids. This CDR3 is CASSLEGGGTTDTQYF. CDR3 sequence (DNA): TGCGCCAGCAGCTTGGAAGGCGGGGGGACCACAGATACGCAGTATTTT.

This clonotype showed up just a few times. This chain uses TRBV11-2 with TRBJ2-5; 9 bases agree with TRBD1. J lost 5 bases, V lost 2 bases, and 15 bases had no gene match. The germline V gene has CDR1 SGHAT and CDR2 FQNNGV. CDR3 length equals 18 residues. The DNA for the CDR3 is TGTGCCAGCAGCTTAAGATCAACCGGGACAGGGCTTCGGGAGACCCAGTACTTC. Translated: CASSLRSTGTGLRETQYF.

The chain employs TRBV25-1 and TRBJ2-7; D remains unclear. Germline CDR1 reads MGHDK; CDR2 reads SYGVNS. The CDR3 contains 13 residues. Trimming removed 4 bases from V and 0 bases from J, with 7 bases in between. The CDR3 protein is CASSGRISYEQYF. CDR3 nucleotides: TGTGCCAGCAGTGGACGGATCTCCTACGAGCAGTACTTC.

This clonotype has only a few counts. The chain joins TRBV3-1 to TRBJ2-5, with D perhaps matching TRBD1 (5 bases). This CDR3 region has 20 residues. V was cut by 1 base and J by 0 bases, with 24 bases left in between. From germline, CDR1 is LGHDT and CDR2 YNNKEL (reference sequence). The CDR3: CASSQGFHNPKDRHQETQYF. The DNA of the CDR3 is TGTGCCAGCAGCCAAGGATTCCACAACCCAAAAGACAGACACCAAGAGACCCAGTACTTC.

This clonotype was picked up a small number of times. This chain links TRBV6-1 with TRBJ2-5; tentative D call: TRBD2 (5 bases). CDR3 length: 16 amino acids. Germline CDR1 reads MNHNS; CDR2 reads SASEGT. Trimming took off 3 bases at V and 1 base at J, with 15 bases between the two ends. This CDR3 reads CASSELVSGTQETQYF. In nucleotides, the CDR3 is TGTGCCAGCAGTGAGCTAGTGAGCGGTACCCAAGAGACCCAGTACTTC.

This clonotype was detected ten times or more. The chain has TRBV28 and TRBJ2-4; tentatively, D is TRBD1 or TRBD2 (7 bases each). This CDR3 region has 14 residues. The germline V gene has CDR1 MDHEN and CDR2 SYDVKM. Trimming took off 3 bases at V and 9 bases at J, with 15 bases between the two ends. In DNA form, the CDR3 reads TGTGCCAGCAGTTTTTGGGGCAGGGGGGGCATTCAGTACTTC. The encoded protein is CASSFWGRGGIQYF.

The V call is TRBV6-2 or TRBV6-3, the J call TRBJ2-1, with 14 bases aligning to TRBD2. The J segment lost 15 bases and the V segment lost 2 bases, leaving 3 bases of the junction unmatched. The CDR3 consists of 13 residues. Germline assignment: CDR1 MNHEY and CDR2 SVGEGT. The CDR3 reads CASSYPGLAGAFF. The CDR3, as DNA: TGTGCCAGCAGTTACCCGGGACTAGCGGGAGCGTTCTTC.

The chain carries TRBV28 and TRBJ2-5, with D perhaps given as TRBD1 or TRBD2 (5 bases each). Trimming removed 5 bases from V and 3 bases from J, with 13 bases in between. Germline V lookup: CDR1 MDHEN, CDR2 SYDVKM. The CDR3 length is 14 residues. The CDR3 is CASSRGGAKETQYF. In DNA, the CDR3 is TGTGCCAGCAGTCGGGGTGGGGCCAAAGAGACCCAGTACTTC.

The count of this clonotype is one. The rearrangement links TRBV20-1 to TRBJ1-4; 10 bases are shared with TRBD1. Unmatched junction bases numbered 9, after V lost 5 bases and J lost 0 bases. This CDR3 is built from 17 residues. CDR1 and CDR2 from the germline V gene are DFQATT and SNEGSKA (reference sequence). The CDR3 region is CSAPRTGGGTTNEKLFF. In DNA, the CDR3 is TGCAGTGCTCCGAGGACAGGGGGTGGAACAACTAATGAAAAACTGTTTTTT.

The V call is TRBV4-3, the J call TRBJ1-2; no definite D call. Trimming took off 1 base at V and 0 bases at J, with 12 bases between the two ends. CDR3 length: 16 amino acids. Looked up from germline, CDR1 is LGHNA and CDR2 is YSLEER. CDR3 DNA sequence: TGCGCCAGCAGCCAAGCGTTGGTCAGGTCTAACTATGGCTACACCTTC. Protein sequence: CASSQALVRSNYGYTF.

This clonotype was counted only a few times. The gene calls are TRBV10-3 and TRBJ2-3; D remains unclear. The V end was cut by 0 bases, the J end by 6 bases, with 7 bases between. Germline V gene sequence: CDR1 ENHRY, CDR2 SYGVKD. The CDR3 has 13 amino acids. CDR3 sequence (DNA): TGTGCCATCAGTGAGTCTACGTTGGATACGCAGTATTTT. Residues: CAISESTLDTQYF.

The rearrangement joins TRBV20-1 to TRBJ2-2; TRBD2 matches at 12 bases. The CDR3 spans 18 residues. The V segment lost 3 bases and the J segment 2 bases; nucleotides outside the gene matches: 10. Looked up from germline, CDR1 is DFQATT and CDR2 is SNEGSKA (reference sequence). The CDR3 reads CSARTSGGARSNTGELFF. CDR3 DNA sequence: TGCAGTGCTAGGACTAGCGGGGGCGCCAGATCTAACACCGGGGAGCTGTTTTTT.

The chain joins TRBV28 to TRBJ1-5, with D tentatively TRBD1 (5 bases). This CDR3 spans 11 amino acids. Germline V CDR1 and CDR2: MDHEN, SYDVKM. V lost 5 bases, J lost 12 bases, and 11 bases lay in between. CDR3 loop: CASSTLDSQHF. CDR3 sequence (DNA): TGTGCCAGCAGTACTCTAGACAGCCAGCATTTT. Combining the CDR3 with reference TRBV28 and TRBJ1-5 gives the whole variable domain DVKVTQSSRYLVKRTGEKVFLECVQDMDHENMFWYRQDPGLGLRLIYFSYDVKMKEKGDIPEGYSVSREKKERFSLILESASTNQTSMYLCASSTLDSQHFGDGTRLSIL.

Here the CDR3 reads CASSQGLLISYNEQFF. In DNA, the CDR3 is TGTGCCAGCAGCCAAGGACTCTTAATCTCCTACAATGAGCAGTTCTTC. V is TRBV4-2 and J is TRBJ2-1; no firm D call. The germline V gene encodes CDR1 LGHNA and CDR2 YNFKEQ. The germline V and J ends were trimmed by 1 base and 0 bases, with 10 bases remaining between them. The CDR3 consists of 16 residues.